This T cell receptor beta chain appears in the sequencing data of a study of shared clonotypes between healthy human individuals. For the study at large: CD4 naive and CD4 memory each took three plates per donor, while CD8 naive took two and CD8 memory one.

The study drew all its donors from Caucasian adults living in Nashville, Tennessee. Per the original methods: ImmunoSEQ supplied junction-only sequences lacking quality scores, so filtering was different. Repertoires were generated with immunoSEQ multiplex PCR, while TCRdb's copy carries only in-frame clones and drops some. Clone size and the V and J calls come from that table; the DNA yielded D and trimming. This table holds about 980,000 clones, roughly 72% found once. Trimming pared 0 bases from V and 5 bases from J, leaving 8 bases between. CDR1 and CDR2 (germline): SGHTA, FQGNSA. The CDR3 is 14 residues long.

This sequence was found in a man aged 18 to 30 in good health. The sample consisted of memory CD4+ T cells sorted from blood. Indicated subset: CD45RA-negative fraction. The chain employs TRBV7-2 and TRBJ2-1; D remains ambiguous. As DNA, the CDR3 is TGTGCCAGCAGCTTAGCCCTTGTTAACAATGAGCAGTTCTTC. Residues: CASSLALVNNEQFF. Based on the CDR3 plus reference TRBV7-2 and TRBJ2-1, the full variable domain is GAGVSQSPSNKVTEKGKDVELRCDPISGHTALYWYRQSLGQGLEFLIYFQGNSAPDKSGLPSDRFSAERTGGSVSTLTIQRTQQEDSAVYLCASSLALVNNEQFFGPGTRLTVL.